This TCR beta chain was identified during a study of T-cell reconstitution after alpha-beta-depleted transplantation in children. At least ten counts were recorded for this clonotype. This CDR3 comprises 15 residues. Trimming removed 5 bases from V and 9 bases from J, with 18 bases in between. Germline lookup yields CDR1 KGHDR and CDR2 SFDVKD. Preparation of the TCRbeta library involved a method that used unique molecular identifiers. TCRdb fed the PCR reads into MiXCR, producing one record per CDR3 protein. The data show some 200,000 distinct CDR3 sequences, around 6.8% seen once. This material consisted of PBMCs from the stem cell graft donor, taken from the stem cell graft. The receptor was isolated from a human donor who donated a stem cell graft to a child with Wiskott-Aldrich syndrome. V is TRBV24-1 and J is TRBJ2-2, with D unresolved. CDR3 DNA sequence: TGTGCCACCAGTGTCACGACCAGTGGCGTCCGGGAGCTGTTTTTT. Protein product: CATSVTTSGVRELFF.